These 25 T cell receptor beta chains originate from one sample sequenced in a study of blood T cell repertoires in COVID-19. The table came from immunoSEQ multiplex PCR; TCRdb's copy has only in-frame clones and leaves some out. This table holds around 64,000 clones, about nine tenths found once. Sequences were obtained from peripheral blood. These receptors all stem from a woman under 30 with acute or convalescent COVID-19.

The chain uses TRBV7-2 and TRBJ2-1, with TRBD1 identical over 10 bases. J gave up 9 bases and V 1 base, and 12 bases lay outside the gene matches. The CDR3 runs to 17 residues. CDR1 is SGHTA and CDR2 is FQGNSA in the germline V gene. The CDR3 DNA follows: TGTGCCAGCAGCTTAGTATTGACAGGGGGCGAACATAGTGAGCAGTTCTTC. Translation: CASSLVLTGGEHSEQFF.

The V gene is TRBV6-5, the J gene TRBJ1-2, with D uncertain. The CDR3 length is 13 residues. Trimming left V 5 bases short and J 8 bases short, with 15 bases between. CDR1 MNHEY and CDR2 SVGAGI come from the germline V gene. CDR3 DNA sequence: TGTGCCAGCAGTACGATTGCCGGGGTAGGCTACACCTTC. Translated: CASSTIAGVGYTF.

The rearrangement joins TRBV2 to TRBJ2-7; D might be TRBD2 (5 bases). This CDR3 is built from 14 residues. Trimming pared 1 base from V and 8 bases from J, leaving 15 bases between. Germline V gene sequence: CDR1 SNHLY, CDR2 FYNNEI. The CDR3 DNA follows: TGTGCCAGCAGTGAAGTGATCGGACTGAACAAGCAGTACTTC. It encodes CASSEVIGLNKQYF. The whole variable domain, filled in from reference TRBV2 and TRBJ2-7, reads EPEVTQTPSHQVTQMGQEVILRCVPISNHLYFYWYRQILGQKVEFLVSFYNNEISEKSEIFDDQFSVERPDGSNFTLKIRSTKLEDSAMYFCASSEVIGLNKQYFGPGTRLTVT.

This chain connects TRBV7-9 to TRBJ2-3; D not certain. With 2 bases removed from V and 3 bases from J, the gap between germline ends came to 6 bases. The CDR3 is 13 amino acids. Germline CDR1 reads SEHNR; CDR2 reads FQNEAQ (reference sequence). The CDR3 reads CASSLTPTDTQYF. CDR3 bases: TGTGCCAGCAGCTTAACTCCAACAGATACGCAGTATTTT.

The chain uses TRBV30 and TRBJ1-5; 7 bases map to TRBD1. Germline V gives CDR1 GTSNPN, CDR2 SVGIG (reference sequence). Trimming took 2 bases from V and 7 from J; bases not matched to a gene: 5. The CDR3 consists of 13 residues. The CDR3 DNA follows: TGTGCCTGGAGTACAGGGGTGCGGCAGCCCCAGCATTTT. It encodes CAWSTGVRQPQHF.

The rearrangement joins TRBV19 to TRBJ1-1; D not certain. The CDR3 sequence is 12 residues long. V lost 3 bases and J 4 bases, leaving 6 bases between the germline ends. CDR1 and CDR2 from the germline V gene are LNHDA and SQIVND (reference sequence). CDR3 bases: TGTGCCAGTAGTATCATCGGCACTGAAGCTTTCTTT. Translation: CASSIIGTEAFF.

This clone was found a few times. The rearrangement joins TRBV5-4 to TRBJ1-2; the D is unclear. CDR1 is SGHNT, CDR2 YYREEE, per germline (reference sequence). The CDR3 is made up of 15 amino acids. V dropped 0 bases and J dropped 4 bases, with 13 bases sitting between them. The CDR3 nucleotides read TGTGCCAGCAGCTTGGAACGTGGGCAGACCTATGGCTACACCTTC. Its translation is CASSLERGQTYGYTF.

This clone was found a few times. J is TRBJ1-2 and V is TRBV10-2, with 7 bases identical to TRBD1. CDR3 size: 14 residues. V trimming: 5 bases; J trimming: 0 bases; junction bases outside the gene matches: 3. From germline, CDR1 is WSHSY and CDR2 SAAADI. In DNA, the CDR3 is TGCGCCAGCAGTCCAGGGGGAACTAACTATGGCTACACCTTC. Its translation: CASSPGGTNYGYTF.

The chain couples TRBV5-8 to TRBJ2-1; 13 bases are a match to TRBD2. The germline gives CDR1 SGHTS, CDR2 YDEGEE. The CDR3 is 16 amino acids. J gave up 9 bases and V 2 bases, and 8 bases lay outside the gene matches. In nucleotides, the CDR3 is TGTGCCAGCAGCTTCCGACTAGCGGGAGGTTGGGTTGAGCAGTTCTTC. Residues: CASSFRLAGGWVEQFF.

The chain recombines TRBV6-5 with TRBJ1-2, with 8 positions matching TRBD1. The CDR3 loop spans 13 amino acids. The germline gives CDR1 MNHEY, CDR2 SVGAGI. With 7 bases clipped from V and 4 bases from J, the junction kept 5 bases outside the gene matches. The CDR3 sequence: CASKLDRGYGYTF. CDR3 DNA sequence: TGTGCCAGCAAACTTGACAGGGGCTATGGCTACACCTTC.

V and J are TRBV7-9 and TRBJ1-3; D not resolved. The CDR3 is 14 amino acids. Germline CDR1 is SEHNR and CDR2 is FQNEAQ (reference sequence). V lost 1 base to trimming and J lost 4 bases, with 8 bases between them. This CDR3 is CASSLESRGNTIYF. In DNA, the CDR3 is TGTGCCAGCAGCTTAGAATCGAGGGGAAACACCATATATTTT.

This clone has just one count. The J gene is TRBJ1-1, the V gene TRBV10-2; D may be TRBD1 (6 bases). CDR3 length equals 13 residues. Germline CDR1 reads WSHSY; CDR2 reads SAAADI. V lost 6 bases to trimming and J lost 1 base, with 9 bases between them. The CDR3 nucleotides read TGCGCCAGCAGGAGGGGACAGAACACTGAAGCTTTCTTT. Residues: CASRRGQNTEAFF.

This sequence joins TRBV18 and TRBJ2-1; tentative D call: TRBD2 (5 bases). Germline V gives CDR1 KGHSH, CDR2 LQKENI. The CDR3 spans 15 residues. The V end lost 3 bases, the J end lost 5 bases, and 14 bases lay between the germline ends. CDR3 in DNA: TGTGCCAGCTCACCTAGTAGAGGGCGGGACAATGAGCAGTTCTTC. Translated, it gives CASSPSRGRDNEQFF.

The chain employs TRBV9 and TRBJ2-1; 8 bases line up with TRBD1. CDR3 length equals 17 residues. Losses at the gene ends were 3 bases for V and 2 bases for J; bases not matched to a gene: 10. The germline CDR1 and CDR2 sequences are SGDLS and YYNGEE. The CDR3 here is CASSGSRTGKAYNEQFF. CDR3 bases: TGTGCCAGCAGCGGATCAAGGACAGGGAAGGCCTACAATGAGCAGTTCTTC.

By its share, this clone is medium-sized (0.01 to 0.1%). This sequence joins TRBV30 and TRBJ2-2, with 8 nucleotides matching TRBD2. Unmatched junction bases numbered 9, after V lost 3 bases and J lost 9 bases. The CDR3 totals 14 residues. Germline V CDR1 and CDR2: GTSNPN, SVGIG (reference sequence). The CDR3 reads CAWRTPGRARELFF. The DNA of the CDR3 is TGTGCCTGGAGGACCCCCGGGAGGGCCCGGGAGCTGTTTTTT.

Here the CDR3 reads CASSWGGEGFEQYF. For the CDR3, the DNA is TGTGCCAGCAGCTGGGGGGGTGAGGGATTCGAGCAGTACTTC. V gene TRBV5-4 combines with J gene TRBJ2-7; TRBD2 matches at 7 bases. CDR1 is SGHNT and CDR2 is YYREEE in the germline V gene (reference sequence). The CDR3 runs to 14 residues. Unmatched junction bases numbered 9, after V lost 3 bases and J lost 6 bases.

The V gene is TRBV5-5, the J gene TRBJ2-7, with 8 bases matching TRBD2. Germline V gives CDR1 SGHKS, CDR2 YYEKEE (reference sequence). V lost 6 bases, J lost 6 bases, and 14 bases stayed unmatched. This CDR3 region has 15 residues. CDR3 DNA sequence: TGTGCCAGCACCCTGGGGCCGGGAGGGGCGCGCGAGCAGTACTTC. This gives the protein CASTLGPGGAREQYF.

This chain connects TRBV7-9 to TRBJ2-3; 9 bases agree with TRBD2. This CDR3 is 17 amino acids long. Germline V lookup: CDR1 SEHNR, CDR2 FQNEAQ (reference sequence). With V trimmed by 4 bases and J by 2 bases, 10 bases remained unmatched. CDR3: CASSSSGTSGYTDTQYF. As DNA, the CDR3 is TGTGCCAGCAGCTCTAGCGGGACCTCGGGGTACACAGATACGCAGTATTTT.

The chain links TRBV7-2 to TRBJ2-3; 7 positions agree with TRBD1. This CDR3 comprises 14 residues. V was clipped by 5 bases and J by 3 bases; unmatched bases: 5. The germline V gene has CDR1 SGHTA and CDR2 FQGNSA. CDR3 protein: CASSPNRGTDTQYF. The CDR3 nucleotides read TGTGCCAGCAGCCCTAACAGGGGTACAGATACGCAGTATTTT.

The chain is built from TRBV2 and TRBJ2-3, with D maybe TRBD1 (6 bases). The CDR3 covers 15 residues. The V end lost 6 bases, the J end lost 2 bases, and 15 bases lay between the germline ends. Germline-derived CDR1 and CDR2 are SNHLY and FYNNEI. This CDR3 reads CASRERDTDTDTQYF. CDR3 coding DNA: TGTGCCAGCAGAGAACGGGACACAGACACAGATACGCAGTATTTT. The variable domain in full, with the rest retrieved from reference TRBV2 and TRBJ2-3, is EPEVTQTPSHQVTQMGQEVILRCVPISNHLYFYWYRQILGQKVEFLVSFYNNEISEKSEIFDDQFSVERPDGSNFTLKIRSTKLEDSAMYFCASRERDTDTDTQYFGPGTRLTVL.

The rearrangement joins TRBV18 to TRBJ2-1, with 10 bases aligning to TRBD2. The trim removed 2 bases at V and 7 bases at J, leaving 11 bases unmatched. Germline values: CDR1 KGHSH, CDR2 LQKENI. The CDR3 spans 17 residues. CDR3 in DNA: TGTGCCAGCTCACCAGAGATAGCGGGAGGCGAAGGGAATGAGCAGTTCTTC. Its translation is CASSPEIAGGEGNEQFF.

The CDR3 DNA reads TGTGCCAGCAGTGAATTTACTCAAGAGACCCAGTACTTC. As protein: CASSEFTQETQYF. V usage is TRBV2 and J usage is TRBJ2-5, with D unresolved. CDR3 size: 13 residues. In germline, CDR1 is SNHLY, CDR2 FYNNEI. Trimming shortened V by 2 bases and J by 2 bases, and 6 bases separated the two germline ends.

The CDR3 DNA sequence: TGTGCCAGCAGCCAAGATAAAAGGCGGAGCTCTGGGGCCAACGTCCTGACTTTC. Translation gives CASSQDKRRSSGANVLTF. The gene calls are TRBV3-1 (or the pseudogene TRBV3-2) and TRBJ2-6; D call uncertain. The V gene's germline CDR1 is LGHDT and CDR2 YNNKEL (reference sequence). Trimming took off 0 bases at V and 0 bases at J, with 12 bases between the two ends. CDR3 size: 18 residues.

V gene TRBV30 combines with J gene TRBJ1-1, with D possibly matching TRBD1 (5 bases). The CDR3 covers 12 residues. Germline V gene lookup returns CDR1 GTSNPN and CDR2 SVGIG (reference sequence). Trimming took off 4 bases at V and 6 bases at J, with 12 bases between the two ends. CDR3 sequence reads: CAWNHGGPEAFF. In DNA, the CDR3 is TGTGCCTGGAACCACGGGGGACCTGAAGCTTTCTTT.

This sequence joins TRBV20-1 and TRBJ2-1, with 8 bases that match TRBD2. The CDR3 spans 16 residues. Germline assignment: CDR1 DFQATT and CDR2 SNEGSKA (reference sequence). V shed 3 bases and J 8 bases; nucleotides not matched to a gene: 15. The CDR3 loop reads CSASQGGAGGIYEQFF. The DNA of the CDR3 is TGCAGTGCTAGTCAAGGAGGGGCGGGAGGAATCTATGAGCAGTTCTTC.